The 30 T cell receptor beta chains reported below all come from one sample, sequenced in a study of CD8+ T cells in alopecia areata. RNA, once extracted, was reverse transcribed into cDNA for use as the sequencing template. Profiling relied on immunoSEQ multiplex PCR, and the TCRdb table lists in-frame clones only, not all of them. The sample lists about 150,000 clones, more than 75% occurring once. The sequenced sample was CD8+ T cells sorted from blood, obtained at week 0. Every receptor here comes from a human donor with alopecia areata.

The chain joins TRBV6-5 to TRBJ2-7; 10 bases are shared with TRBD2. V trimming: 0 bases; J trimming: 5 bases; junction bases outside the gene matches: 1. The germline V gene encodes CDR1 MNHEY and CDR2 SVGAGI. CDR3 length equals 14 residues. CDR3 residues: CASSYSLAGDEQYF. Written as DNA, the CDR3 is TGTGCCAGCAGTTACTCGCTAGCGGGAGACGAGCAGTACTTC.

This clone appeared once. The V and J genes are TRBV7-4 and TRBJ2-5; D unclear. Germline V CDR1 and CDR2: SGHVT, SQSDAQ. The CDR3 has 17 amino acids. V was trimmed by 2 bases and J by 5 bases, leaving 21 bases between them. CDR3 in amino acids: CASSLMMDRPGGETQYF. The CDR3 DNA follows: TGTGCCAGCAGCTTAATGATGGACCGCCCCGGTGGGGAGACCCAGTACTTC.

The J gene is TRBJ2-3, the V gene TRBV5-4; D ambiguous. This CDR3 region has 17 residues. From germline, CDR1 is SGHNT and CDR2 YYREEE (reference sequence). Trimming shortened V by 5 bases and J by 1 base, and 20 bases separated the two germline ends. CDR3: CASRFTPLRRGTDTQYF. The CDR3 DNA sequence: TGTGCCAGCAGATTTACTCCTCTCAGACGGGGCACAGATACGCAGTATTTT. The complete variable domain, with remaining parts taken from reference TRBV5-4 and TRBJ2-3, reads ETGVTQSPTHLIKTRGQQVTLRCSSQSGHNTVSWYQQALGQGPQFIFQYYREEENGRGNFPPRFSGLQFPNYSSELNVNALELDDSALYLCASRFTPLRRGTDTQYFGPGTRLTVL.

This clone has only a few counts. The chain combines TRBV7-9 with TRBJ2-3, with 7 positions matching TRBD2. V dropped 8 bases and J dropped 0; count of bases not matched to a gene: 8. The CDR3 runs 15 residues. Looked up from germline, CDR1 is SEHNR and CDR2 is FQNEAQ (reference sequence). Here the CDR3 DNA reads TGTGCCAGCCCGGGAGGACCTACTAGCACAGATACGCAGTATTTT. It yields the protein CASPGGPTSTDTQYF.

This chain uses TRBV27 with TRBJ1-2; possible D gene TRBD1, 5 bases. The CDR3 loop spans 15 amino acids. The V gene lost 3 bases and the J gene lost 0 bases, with 11 bases spanning the gap. Germline assignment: CDR1 MNHEY and CDR2 SMNVEV (reference sequence). The CDR3 DNA is TGTGCCAGCAGTTTCTCGCAGGGCACTAACTATGGCTACACCTTC. Translating it yields CASSFSQGTNYGYTF.

To note about this clone: The sample holds other DNA sequences that translate to the same CDR3. The chain carries TRBV27 and TRBJ2-3; D remains unclear. The CDR3 is 11 residues long. The V end lost 5 bases, the J end lost 0 bases, and 0 bases lay between the germline ends. The germline CDR1 and CDR2 sequences are MNHEY and SMNVEV (reference sequence). CDR3 bases: TGTGCCAGCAGTAGCACAGATACGCAGTATTTT. Its protein product is CASSSTDTQYF.

V gene TRBV6-1 combines with J gene TRBJ1-1, with 7 bases identical to TRBD1. Germline CDR1 and CDR2: MNHNS and SASEGT. Trimming took 3 bases from V and 7 from J; bases not matched to a gene: 11. The CDR3 runs to 15 residues. The CDR3 here is CASSEFGTALLEAFF. CDR3 nucleotide sequence: TGTGCCAGCAGTGAGTTCGGGACAGCACTCCTTGAAGCTTTCTTT.

The rearrangement links TRBV30 to TRBJ2-7; no clear D gene. The CDR3 is made up of 15 amino acids. V lost 1 base, J lost 5 bases, and 18 bases lay in between. The germline gives CDR1 GTSNPN, CDR2 SVGIG (reference sequence). CDR3 protein: CAWSEQFVLSNEQYF. The CDR3 DNA reads TGTGCCTGGAGTGAGCAGTTCGTCTTATCCAACGAGCAGTACTTC.

The rearrangement uses TRBV19 and TRBJ2-2; no clear D gene. CDR3 length: 14 amino acids. Germline V CDR1 and CDR2: LNHDA, SQIVND (reference sequence). Trimming took 10 bases from V and 0 from J, leaving 12 bases between them. The CDR3: CATTEPANTGELFF. The CDR3 region has the DNA TGTGCCACCACAGAGCCCGCGAACACCGGGGAGCTGTTTTTT.

This rearrangement joins TRBV2 to TRBJ2-1; D possibly uses TRBD1 or TRBD2 (6 bases each). CDR1 is SNHLY, CDR2 FYNNEI, per germline. V lost 3 bases, J lost 0 bases, and 9 bases lay in between. There are 15 residues in the CDR3. This CDR3 is CASSDGGSSYNEQFF. The CDR3 bases are TGTGCCAGCAGTGACGGGGGCTCCTCCTACAATGAGCAGTTCTTC.

The chain employs TRBV6-5 and TRBJ1-1; TRBD1 is a possible D gene (5 bases). The CDR3 spans 16 residues. Germline V CDR1 and CDR2: MNHEY, SVGAGI. Trimming removed 0 bases from V and 1 base from J, with 12 bases in between. The CDR3 here is CASSYSIGHRNTEAFF. The CDR3 bases are TGTGCCAGCAGTTACTCGATCGGACATAGGAACACTGAAGCTTTCTTT.

V is TRBV5-1 and J is TRBJ2-7; 12 bases line up with TRBD1. Germline values: CDR1 SGHRS, CDR2 YFSETQ. Trimming cost V 3 bases and J 7 bases; bases outside gene matches: 5. The CDR3 contains 14 residues. The CDR3 spells CASSSGQGAVEQYF. The CDR3 region has the DNA TGCGCCAGCAGCTCGGGACAGGGGGCTGTTGAGCAGTACTTC.

This clone has a handful of counts. The chain joins TRBV6-1 to TRBJ2-3; 9 bases align to TRBD2. V lost 3 bases and J lost 5; bases outside the gene matches: 9. CDR1 MNHNS and CDR2 SASEGT come from the germline V gene. This CDR3 is built from 16 residues. CDR3 region: CASSDRGGGAVDTQYF. The CDR3 DNA is TGTGCCAGCAGTGATCGTGGCGGGGGGGCCGTAGATACGCAGTATTTT.

The V gene is TRBV2, the J gene TRBJ2-6, with TRBD2 as a possible D gene (6 bases). This CDR3 has 19 amino acids. Germline CDR1 SNHLY, CDR2 FYNNEI. With 4 bases removed from V and 0 bases from J, the gap between germline ends came to 19 bases. As DNA, the CDR3 is TGTGCCAGCAGTGCTCGCCTTAGCGGCTCTAGCTCTGGGGCCAACGTCCTGACTTTC. This gives the protein CASSARLSGSSSGANVLTF.

This chain joins TRBV30 and TRBJ2-1; D is ambiguous. Per the germline V gene, CDR1 is GTSNPN and CDR2 is SVGIG (reference sequence). The CDR3 covers 17 residues. Trimming stripped 0 bases from V and 0 bases from J, with 15 bases between. The CDR3 sequence is CAWSVLKLKSSYNEQFF. CDR3 nucleotides: TGTGCCTGGAGTGTGTTAAAGCTGAAGAGCTCCTACAATGAGCAGTTCTTC.

This rearrangement joins TRBV6-5 to TRBJ1-1; TRBD1 matches 9 bases. The CDR3 covers 13 residues. The J segment lost 12 bases and the V segment lost 2 bases, leaving 7 bases of the junction unmatched. Per germline, CDR1 MNHEY and CDR2 SVGAGI. The chain's CDR3 is CASSYTGTGIPFF. The CDR3 DNA reads TGTGCCAGCAGTTACACCGGGACAGGGATCCCTTTCTTT.

The V gene is TRBV9, the J gene TRBJ2-7; 8 bases fit TRBD1. This CDR3 has 15 residues. J was trimmed by 1 base and V by 4 bases; bases with no gene match: 7. CDR1 SGDLS and CDR2 YYNGEE come from the germline V gene. The DNA for the CDR3 is TGTGCCAGCAGCAAGCAGGGGGCCGTTTCCTACGAGCAGTACTTC. This gives the protein CASSKQGAVSYEQYF.

This clone was recorded once. The chain couples TRBV7-9 to TRBJ2-3; D call uncertain. The V gene's germline CDR1 is SEHNR and CDR2 FQNEAQ (reference sequence). The CDR3 extends over 11 amino acids. Deletions cut 1 base from V and 9 bases from J, with 5 bases between. The CDR3 reads CASSLGSTQYF. The CDR3 nucleotides read TGTGCCAGCAGCTTAGGGTCGACGCAGTATTTT.

The V and J genes are TRBV29-1 and TRBJ2-5; 8 bases are a match to TRBD2. The CDR3 length is 13 residues. Per germline, CDR1 SQVTM and CDR2 ANQGSEA. Trimming at V came to 8 bases and at J to 4 bases, leaving 9 bases not matched to a gene. CDR3 DNA: TGCAGCACCTGGACTAGCTCGGGAGAGACCCAGTACTTC. Its translation is CSTWTSSGETQYF.

The V and J genes are TRBV29-1 and TRBJ2-3; D remains unclear. The CDR3 length is 16 residues. Germline V gives CDR1 SQVTM, CDR2 ANQGSEA. V was trimmed by 1 base and J by 2 bases, leaving 16 bases between them. The CDR3 DNA is TGCAGCGTTGAAGGCCTGATCCTAAGTGACACAGATACGCAGTATTTT. Translating gives CSVEGLILSDTDTQYF.

The V call is TRBV4-2, the J call TRBJ2-7, with D possibly being TRBD2 (5 bases). V was shortened by 0 bases and J by 3 bases, with 6 bases between the two germline ends. The CDR3 is made up of 13 amino acids. Germline-derived CDR1 and CDR2 are LGHNA and YNFKEQ. CDR3 amino acids: CASSQDRGYEQYF. As DNA, the CDR3 is TGTGCCAGCAGCCAAGATCGGGGCTACGAGCAGTACTTC.

This rearrangement joins TRBV5-4 to TRBJ2-7, with 10 bases fitting TRBD1. Germline V gene lookup returns CDR1 SGHNT and CDR2 YYREEE (reference sequence). Trimming took 4 bases from V and 2 from J; bases not matched to a gene: 9. This CDR3 spans 16 amino acids. The CDR3 nucleotides read TGTGCCAGCAGCACTATGGGACAGGGGAGGGCCTACGAGCAGTACTTC. Encoded protein: CASSTMGQGRAYEQYF.

The chain is built from TRBV5-4 and TRBJ2-1; D gene uncertain. V lost 0 bases and J 13 bases, leaving 14 bases between the germline ends. From germline, CDR1 is SGHNT and CDR2 YYREEE (reference sequence). The CDR3 spans 13 residues. CDR3 sequence (DNA): TGTGCCAGCAGCTTGGAGGGTTATGTCCGTCAGTTCTTC. Translation gives CASSLEGYVRQFF.

The chain has TRBV7-6 and TRBJ2-7; the match to TRBD1 covers 7 bases. V lost 2 bases, J lost 4 bases, and 8 bases stayed unmatched. Germline loops: CDR1 SGHVS, CDR2 FNYEAQ. There are 15 residues in the CDR3. This chain's CDR3 is CASSLPQGNNYEQYF. The CDR3 DNA sequence: TGTGCCAGCAGCTTACCACAGGGGAACAATTACGAGCAGTACTTC.

This clone was counted once. The chain is built from TRBV7-3 and TRBJ2-1, with D perhaps assigned TRBD1 or TRBD2 (5 bases each). The CDR3 is made up of 14 amino acids. CDR1 and CDR2 (germline): SGHTA, FQGTGA. The ends were cut back, 4 bases at V and 9 bases at J, with 16 bases in the middle. The CDR3 DNA follows: TGTGCCAGCAGCTCCCGGACGGGACCGGGTGAGCAGTTCTTC. It is translated as CASSSRTGPGEQFF. The variable domain in full, with the rest retrieved from reference TRBV7-3 and TRBJ2-1, is GAGVSQTPSNKVTEKGKYVELRCDPISGHTALYWYRQSLGQGPEFLIYFQGTGAADDSGLPNDRFFAVRPEGSVSTLKIQRTERGDSAVYLCASSSRTGPGEQFFGPGTRLTVL.

The rearrangement joins TRBV29-1 to TRBJ2-1; D could derive from TRBD1 or TRBD2 (5 bases each). Germline CDR1 is SQVTM and CDR2 is ANQGSEA. The CDR3 length is 14 residues. The V and J ends lost 3 bases and 4 bases respectively, with 13 bases between them. CDR3 DNA: TGCAGCGTTGAGTCCGGGACCAAGTACAATGAGCAGTTCTTC. Translated, it gives CSVESGTKYNEQFF.

The chain employs TRBV27 and TRBJ2-2, with 8 bases aligning to TRBD2. Germline lookup yields CDR1 MNHEY and CDR2 SMNVEV (reference sequence). The CDR3 is made up of 15 amino acids. V lost 4 bases and J lost 7; bases outside the gene matches: 8. The CDR3 DNA reads TGTGCCAGCAGTTCCTGGACTAGCTTTCGCGGGGAGCTGTTTTTT. Translated, it gives CASSSWTSFRGELFF.

The chain employs TRBV4-1 and TRBJ2-7; no clear D. V was cut by 3 bases and J by 2 bases, with 11 bases left in between. In germline, CDR1 is MGHRA, CDR2 YSYEKL. This CDR3 is built from 14 residues. This chain's CDR3 is CASSQDPNPYEQYF. The CDR3 nucleotides read TGCGCCAGCAGCCAGGACCCGAACCCCTACGAGCAGTACTTC.

This clone was detected only a few times. V gene TRBV2 combines with J gene TRBJ2-2; no reliable D call. Between the trimmed V and J ends, which lost 0 bases and 1 base, there was a span of 9 bases. The CDR3 sequence is 16 residues long. Per the germline V gene, CDR1 is SNHLY and CDR2 is FYNNEI. The CDR3 reads CASSEAPQLNTGELFF. In nucleotides, the CDR3 is TGTGCCAGCAGTGAAGCCCCCCAGCTGAACACCGGGGAGCTGTTTTTT.

The chain joins TRBV5-1 to TRBJ2-1; 9 bases are a match to TRBD2. This CDR3 is built from 16 residues. CDR1 and CDR2 from the germline V gene are SGHRS and YFSETQ. V dropped 0 bases and J dropped 8; count of bases not matched to a gene: 9. CDR3 protein: CASSLAVAGAIDEQFF. CDR3 nucleotides: TGCGCCAGCAGCTTGGCGGTAGCGGGAGCTATCGATGAGCAGTTCTTC. Drawing the rest from reference TRBV5-1 and TRBJ2-1, the complete variable domain is KAGVTQTPRYLIKTRGQQVTLSCSPISGHRSVSWYQQTPGQGLQFLFEYFSETQRNKGNFPGRFSGRQFSNSRSEMNVSTLELGDSALYLCASSLAVAGAIDEQFFGPGTRLTVL.